This is a list of T cell receptor beta chains from one sample in a study of T-cell reconstitution after alpha-beta-depleted transplantation in children. TCRdb itself ran the PCR reads through MiXCR, one entry per CDR3 protein. The sample contains 250,000 to 300,000 distinct CDR3 sequences, over 9.5% of which appear only once. The source material was PBMCs, sampled before TCRalphabeta/CD19-depleted stem cell transplant. The receptors derive from a boy under two years old with acute myeloid leukemia, due to receive a stem cell transplant. Both conserved end residues are trimmed from each CDR3. D genes are given only for firm matches. Clone sizes are given selectively: once, few, many, or a class where the clone is expanded.

j_gene: TRBJ2-4; v_gene: TRBV28; len: 12; abundance: many; d_gene: NA; CDR3aa: ASSLGQTKNIQY
j_gene: TRBJ1-6; v_gene: TRBV20-1; len: 13; abundance: many; d_gene: NA; CDR3aa: SDVAPFSYNSPLH
j_gene: TRBJ2-6; v_gene: TRBV4-1; len: 19; abundance: many; d_gene: NA; CDR3aa: ASSQEGPFTGTISGANVLT
j_gene: TRBJ2-3; v_gene: TRBV29-1; len: 14; abundance: many; d_gene: NA; CDR3aa: SVGGTRGQSTDTQY
j_gene: TRBJ1-2; v_gene: TRBV7-2; len: 13; abundance: NA; d_gene: TRBD1; CDR3aa: ASSLVLDRGEGYT
j_gene: TRBJ2-7; v_gene: TRBV4-1; len: 11; abundance: NA; d_gene: NA; CDR3aa: ASSPTVSYEQY
j_gene: TRBJ2-7; v_gene: TRBV28; len: 14; abundance: NA; d_gene: TRBD1; CDR3aa: ASSPPGQGLLYEQY
j_gene: TRBJ2-4; v_gene: TRBV5-1; len: 14; abundance: many; d_gene: NA; CDR3aa: ASSPGLKLAKNIQY
j_gene: TRBJ2-5; v_gene: TRBV19; len: 13; abundance: NA; d_gene: TRBD1; CDR3aa: ASRPDGTGSQTQY
j_gene: TRBJ2-1; v_gene: TRBV6-5; len: 11; abundance: many; d_gene: TRBD2; CDR3aa: ASQASGYNEQF
j_gene: TRBJ1-6; v_gene: TRBV6-1; len: 10; abundance: many; d_gene: NA; CDR3aa: ASSRGNSPLH
j_gene: TRBJ1-2; v_gene: TRBV14; len: 12; abundance: few; d_gene: NA; CDR3aa: ASSQAGHLGGYT
j_gene: TRBJ2-1; v_gene: TRBV4-3; len: 17; abundance: many; d_gene: TRBD2; CDR3aa: ASSQDSGRAIWAYNEQF
j_gene: TRBJ2-1; v_gene: TRBV21-1; len: 14; abundance: many; d_gene: NA; CDR3aa: ASSKAEGDSYNEQF
j_gene: TRBJ2-5; v_gene: TRBV7-2; len: 11; abundance: few; d_gene: NA; CDR3aa: ASSHGQSKTQY
j_gene: TRBJ2-6; v_gene: TRBV11-1; len: 16; abundance: many; d_gene: TRBD1; CDR3aa: ASSWRGQGRPGANVLT
j_gene: TRBJ2-7; v_gene: TRBV5-1; len: 13; abundance: NA; d_gene: TRBD2; CDR3aa: ASSPDSGRVYEQY